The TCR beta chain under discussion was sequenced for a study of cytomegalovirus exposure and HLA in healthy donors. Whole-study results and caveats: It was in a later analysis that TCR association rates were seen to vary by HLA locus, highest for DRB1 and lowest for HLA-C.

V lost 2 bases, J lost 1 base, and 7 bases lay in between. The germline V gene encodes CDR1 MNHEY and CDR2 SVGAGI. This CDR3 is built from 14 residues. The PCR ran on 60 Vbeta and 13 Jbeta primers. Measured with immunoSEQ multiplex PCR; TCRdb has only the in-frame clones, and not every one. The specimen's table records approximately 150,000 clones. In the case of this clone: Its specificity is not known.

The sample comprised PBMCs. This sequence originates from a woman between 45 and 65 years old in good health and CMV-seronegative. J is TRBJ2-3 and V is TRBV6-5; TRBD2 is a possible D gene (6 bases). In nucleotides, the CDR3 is TGTGCCAGCAGTTACCCTAGCGGCACAGATACGCAGTATTTT. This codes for CASSYPSGTDTQYF.